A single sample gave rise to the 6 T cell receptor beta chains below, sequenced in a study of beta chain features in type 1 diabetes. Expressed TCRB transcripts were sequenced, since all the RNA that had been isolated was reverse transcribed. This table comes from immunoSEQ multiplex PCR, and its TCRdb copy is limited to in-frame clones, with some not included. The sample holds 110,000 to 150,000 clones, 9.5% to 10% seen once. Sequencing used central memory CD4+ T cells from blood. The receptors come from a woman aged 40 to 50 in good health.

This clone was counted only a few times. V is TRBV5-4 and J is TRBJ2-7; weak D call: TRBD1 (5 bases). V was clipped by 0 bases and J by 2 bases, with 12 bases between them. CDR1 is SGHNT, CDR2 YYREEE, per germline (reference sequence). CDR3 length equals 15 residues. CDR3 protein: CASSLGKGQTYEQYF. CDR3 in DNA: TGTGCCAGCAGCTTGGGGAAGGGGCAGACCTACGAGCAGTACTTC.

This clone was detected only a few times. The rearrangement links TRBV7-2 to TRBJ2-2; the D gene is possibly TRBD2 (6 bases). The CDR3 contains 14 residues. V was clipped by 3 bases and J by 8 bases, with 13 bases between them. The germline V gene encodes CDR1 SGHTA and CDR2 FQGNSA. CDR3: CASSFVPRGGELFF. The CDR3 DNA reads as TGTGCCAGCAGCTTCGTGCCCCGGGGGGGGGAGCTGTTTTTT. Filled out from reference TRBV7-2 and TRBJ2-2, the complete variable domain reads GAGVSQSPSNKVTEKGKDVELRCDPISGHTALYWYRQSLGQGLEFLIYFQGNSAPDKSGLPSDRFSAERTGGSVSTLTIQRTQQEDSAVYLCASSFVPRGGELFFGEGSRLTVL.

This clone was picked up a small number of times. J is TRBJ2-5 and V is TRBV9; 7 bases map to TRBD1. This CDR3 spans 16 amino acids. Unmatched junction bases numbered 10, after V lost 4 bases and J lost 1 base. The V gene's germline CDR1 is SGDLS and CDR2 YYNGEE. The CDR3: CASSIRQGGVQETQYF. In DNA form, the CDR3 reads TGTGCCAGCAGCATCCGACAGGGTGGTGTCCAAGAGACCCAGTACTTC.

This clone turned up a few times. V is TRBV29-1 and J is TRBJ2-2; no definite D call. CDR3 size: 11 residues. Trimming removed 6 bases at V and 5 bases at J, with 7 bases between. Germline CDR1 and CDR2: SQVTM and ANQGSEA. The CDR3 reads CSVALTGELFF. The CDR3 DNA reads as TGCAGCGTGGCATTAACCGGGGAGCTGTTTTTT.

CDR3 in DNA: TGTGCCAGCAGCTTAGATAGCACAGGGGTCCATGAGCAGTTCTTC. This encodes CASSLDSTGVHEQFF. V gene TRBV11-3 combines with J gene TRBJ2-1; 7 bases match TRBD1. J gave up 8 bases and V 0 bases, and 7 bases lay outside the gene matches. From germline, CDR1 is SGHNT and CDR2 YENEEA. The CDR3 loop spans 15 amino acids. Variable domain in full (rest from reference TRBV11-3 and TRBJ2-1): EAGVVQSPRYKIIEKKQPVAFWCNPISGHNTLYWYLQNLGQGPELLIRYENEEAVDDSQLPKDRFSAERLKGVDSTLKIQPAELGDSAVYLCASSLDSTGVHEQFFGPGTRLTVL.

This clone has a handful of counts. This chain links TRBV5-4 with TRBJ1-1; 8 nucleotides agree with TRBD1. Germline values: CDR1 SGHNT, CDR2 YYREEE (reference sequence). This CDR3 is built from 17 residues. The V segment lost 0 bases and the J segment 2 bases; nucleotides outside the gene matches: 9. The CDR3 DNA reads TGTGCCAGCAGCTTGGGGGGACAGGTTAGGGGAAACACTGAAGCTTTCTTT. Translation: CASSLGGQVRGNTEAFF.